What follows are 27 T cell receptor beta chains derived from one specimen sequenced in a study of CD8 T cells in ankylosing spondylitis. The study, taken as a whole, reports: A motif in TCR beta, a set of about eight highly homologous variants, appeared characteristic of ankylosing spondylitis blood.

TCRdb itself ran the 5' RACE reads through MiXCR, one entry per CDR3 protein. The sample lists around 890,000 distinct CDR3 sequences; roughly 10% were seen once. Their target antigens are unknown. Sequencing input: blood, either unsorted or a sorted T cell fraction (not recorded which). These receptors were collected from a male donor with ankylosing spondylitis.

This chain connects TRBV12-3 or TRBV12-4 to TRBJ1-1; TRBD1 agrees at 8 bases. This CDR3 spans 14 amino acids. Germline trimming cut 6 bases from V and 5 bases from J; bases unmatched to any gene: 8. The CDR3 reads CASRPDRGRTEAFF. CDR3 DNA: TGTGCCAGCAGACCAGACAGGGGAAGGACTGAAGCTTTCTTT.

The chain carries TRBV7-2 and TRBJ2-2; D unclear. CDR1 is SGHTA and CDR2 is FQGNSA in the germline V gene. Trimming pared 5 bases from V and 5 bases from J, leaving 12 bases between. This CDR3 is 14 amino acids long. Here the CDR3 reads CASSPRSGTGELFF. The CDR3 bases are TGTGCCAGCAGCCCCCGGTCAGGTACCGGGGAGCTGTTTTTT.

The chain links TRBV29-1 to TRBJ1-1; D is unresolved. Per the germline V gene, CDR1 is SQVTM and CDR2 is ANQGSEA. V lost 7 bases and J lost 5, with 17 bases in between. The CDR3 is 13 residues long. CDR3 DNA sequence: TGCAGCGCCGCCCGGGCCACGGGGACTGAAGCTTTCTTT. It is translated as CSAARATGTEAFF.

The rearrangement joins TRBV4-3 to TRBJ2-5, with 8 bases fitting TRBD2. Losses at the gene ends were 0 bases for V and 0 bases for J; bases not matched to a gene: 3. Germline V gene sequence: CDR1 LGHNA, CDR2 YSLEER. The CDR3 runs to 16 residues. The chain's CDR3 is CASSQDGRADQETQYF. In DNA form, the CDR3 reads TGCGCCAGCAGCCAAGACGGGAGGGCGGACCAAGAGACCCAGTACTTC.

This clonotype was seen a handful of times. The chain carries TRBV4-3 and TRBJ1-5; D unclear. CDR1 is LGHNA, CDR2 YSLEER, per germline. V lost 4 bases, J lost 2 bases, and 15 bases lay in between. The CDR3 length is 16 residues. CDR3 coding DNA: TGCGCCAGCAGCCCTGGTCTCACAGACGGCAATCAGCCCCAGCATTTT. Translated, it gives CASSPGLTDGNQPQHF.

This clonotype occurred many times. The chain carries TRBV29-1 and TRBJ2-4; no reliable D call. CDR3 size: 12 residues. Trimming took off 2 bases at V and 0 bases at J, with 2 bases between the two ends. The germline CDR1 and CDR2 sequences are SQVTM and ANQGSEA. The CDR3 DNA is TGCAGCGTTGAACTAGCCAAAAACATTCAGTACTTC. Encoded protein: CSVELAKNIQYF.

This clonotype has just a few counts. The gene calls are TRBV5-1 and TRBJ1-2; D possibly corresponds to TRBD1 (5 bases). CDR1 and CDR2 from the germline V gene are SGHRS and YFSETQ. V was clipped by 6 bases and J by 6 bases, with 18 bases between them. This CDR3 contains 14 residues. DNA of the CDR3: TGCGCCAGCAACTCCGGAGGAGGGGTGGATGGCTACACCTTC. Its protein product is CASNSGGGVDGYTF.

The gene calls are TRBV6-1 and TRBJ2-7; maybe TRBD2 (7 bases). CDR1 MNHNS and CDR2 SASEGT come from the germline V gene. The CDR3 is 14 residues long. V shed 6 bases and J shed 8 bases, with 20 bases lying between them. CDR3 in DNA: TGTGCCAGCAGGGAGGGGGGGGGACCTACGAAGCAGTACTTC. It specifies CASREGGGPTKQYF.

This clonotype was observed a handful of times. This sequence joins TRBV5-6 and TRBJ2-3, with 7 bases fitting TRBD1. Losses at the gene ends were 1 base for V and 6 bases for J; bases not matched to a gene: 2. The CDR3 runs 13 residues. Germline CDR1 SGHDT, CDR2 YYEEEE. CDR3 nucleotides: TGTGCCAGCAGCTTGTCGACAGGGGATACGCAGTATTTT. It yields the protein CASSLSTGDTQYF.

This clonotype came up a few times. The chain combines TRBV20-1 with TRBJ2-4; 9 bases agree with TRBD1. CDR1 DFQATT and CDR2 SNEGSKA come from the germline V gene (reference sequence). CDR3 size: 17 residues. J gave up 3 bases and V 2 bases, and 11 bases lay outside the gene matches. CDR3 nucleotides: TGCAGTGCTAGAATTCCGGGACAGGGAAACGACAAAAACATTCAGTACTTC. Its protein product is CSARIPGQGNDKNIQYF.

In this sample, this clonotype turned up a few times. The chain carries TRBV5-1 and TRBJ2-1; TRBD2 aligns across 9 bases. This CDR3 has 15 amino acids. V was pared by 4 bases and J by 5 bases, with 7 bases of the junction left unmatched. Germline V gene lookup returns CDR1 SGHRS and CDR2 YFSETQ. The CDR3 coding sequence is TGCGCCAGCAGCCGCTGGCCTAGCGGGGACAATGAGCAGTTCTTC. This encodes CASSRWPSGDNEQFF.

The chain combines TRBV7-2 with TRBJ1-5; TRBD1 aligns across 9 bases. CDR1 and CDR2 (germline): SGHTA, FQGNSA. The CDR3 has 15 amino acids. V lost 4 bases to trimming and J lost 5 bases; unmatched junction nucleotides: 6. CDR3 coding DNA: TGTGCCAGCAGCTCTGGACAGGGGCTTTATCAGCCCCAGCATTTT. Translated, it gives CASSSGQGLYQPQHF.

The chain employs TRBV2 and TRBJ2-2; D is ambiguous. Deletions cut 4 bases from V and 2 bases from J, with 8 bases between. The CDR3 has 14 residues. The V gene's germline CDR1 is SNHLY and CDR2 FYNNEI. CDR3 coding DNA: TGTGCCAGCAGTGGCCGACTTAACACCGGGGAGCTGTTTTTT. This sequence encodes CASSGRLNTGELFF.

The rearrangement uses TRBV20-1 and TRBJ2-7; TRBD1 might be the D (6 bases). Germline lookup yields CDR1 DFQATT and CDR2 SNEGSKA (reference sequence). There are 16 residues in the CDR3. The V end lost 3 bases, the J end lost 0 bases, and 18 bases lay between the germline ends. CDR3 loop: CSARQTGTRASYEQYF. CDR3 bases: TGCAGTGCTAGGCAAACCGGGACACGAGCCTCCTACGAGCAGTACTTC.

The chain is built from TRBV5-1 and TRBJ2-5; D call uncertain. Trimming stripped 3 bases from V and 5 bases from J, with 11 bases between. This CDR3 comprises 13 residues. Germline assignment: CDR1 SGHRS and CDR2 YFSETQ. In DNA form, the CDR3 reads TGCGCCAGCAGCTACTATCCAAGCGAGACCCAGTACTTC. Its translation: CASSYYPSETQYF.

The V and J genes are TRBV20-1 and TRBJ2-1; the D gene could be TRBD1 or TRBD2 (7 bases each). Germline lookup yields CDR1 DFQATT and CDR2 SNEGSKA (reference sequence). Trimming removed 6 bases at V and 10 bases at J, with 25 bases between. CDR3 length equals 15 residues. The CDR3: CSAGGGSSPRGEQFF. The DNA for the CDR3 is TGCAGTGCAGGGGGCGGGAGCTCCCCCCGGGGCGAGCAGTTCTTC.

The CDR3 bases are TGTGCCACTAGAGGGTACAGCACCGGGGAGCTGTTTTTT. This gives the protein CATRGYSTGELFF. The chain is built from TRBV24-1 and TRBJ2-2; a weak D match, TRBD2 (5 bases). CDR3 size: 13 residues. V lost 10 bases and J 4 bases, leaving 12 bases between the germline ends. Germline CDR1 reads KGHDR; CDR2 reads SFDVKD.

The chain recombines TRBV9 with TRBJ2-7; TRBD2 might be the D (6 bases). CDR3 length: 13 residues. CDR1 is SGDLS and CDR2 is YYNGEE in the germline V gene. V dropped 2 bases and J dropped 9 bases, with 15 bases sitting between them. CDR3 region: CASSVRPHGGQYF. The CDR3 DNA reads TGTGCCAGCAGCGTCAGGCCCCACGGGGGGCAGTACTTC.

At least ten counts were recorded for this clonotype. The chain carries TRBV20-1 and TRBJ2-5, with D perhaps TRBD1 or TRBD2 (5 bases each). Per the germline V gene, CDR1 is DFQATT and CDR2 is SNEGSKA (reference sequence). The CDR3 extends over 13 amino acids. V dropped 1 base and J dropped 2 bases, with 8 bases sitting between them. The CDR3 loop is CSARVGTQETQYF. The CDR3, as DNA: TGCAGTGCTAGAGTAGGGACGCAAGAGACCCAGTACTTC.

The chain joins TRBV6-6 to TRBJ2-1; D uncertain. Per germline, CDR1 MNHNY and CDR2 SVGAGI (reference sequence). V lost 5 bases and J 6 bases, leaving 8 bases between the germline ends. The CDR3 covers 12 residues. Here the CDR3 DNA reads TGTGCCAGCAGTCCCCTCTTCAATGAGCAGTTCTTC. The encoded protein is CASSPLFNEQFF.

The chain links TRBV12-3 or TRBV12-4 to TRBJ2-5; perhaps TRBD2 as D (5 bases). V was pared by 3 bases and J by 5 bases, with 10 bases between. This CDR3 contains 13 residues. This CDR3 reads CASSFTRKETQYF. CDR3 nucleotides: TGTGCCAGCAGTTTTACTAGAAAGGAGACCCAGTACTTC.

V and J are TRBV5-6 and TRBJ2-3, with D tentatively TRBD2 (6 bases). The CDR3 sequence is 17 residues long. The germline V and J ends were trimmed by 0 bases and 2 bases, with 16 bases remaining between them. Per germline, CDR1 SGHDT and CDR2 YYEEEE. The CDR3 coding sequence is TGTGCCAGCAGCTTGGTTTCCGGCGGGATTTTCACAGATACGCAGTATTTT. Translated, it gives CASSLVSGGIFTDTQYF. Full variable domain (rest looked up from reference TRBV5-6 and TRBJ2-3): DAGVTQSPTHLIKTRGQQVTLRCSPKSGHDTVSWYQQALGQGPQFIFQYYEEEERQRGNFPDRFSGHQFPNYSSELNVNALLLGDSALYLCASSLVSGGIFTDTQYFGPGTRLTVL.

This clonotype occurred a few times. V usage is TRBV20-1 and J usage is TRBJ1-1, with TRBD1 matching over 7 bases. The junction had 7 bases not matched to a gene; V was cut back by 6 bases and J by 0 bases. CDR1 and CDR2 from the germline V gene are DFQATT and SNEGSKA (reference sequence). This CDR3 is built from 14 residues. The CDR3 loop is CSAHRGIMNTEAFF. The CDR3 DNA follows: TGCAGTGCCCACAGGGGAATTATGAACACTGAAGCTTTCTTT.

This clonotype was seen many times. The genes are TRBV5-5 and TRBJ2-3; no clear D. The germline V gene has CDR1 SGHKS and CDR2 YYEKEE (reference sequence). V gave up 7 bases and J gave up 2 bases, with 20 bases separating them. The CDR3 runs 16 residues. The CDR3 is CASRPQSAGDTDTQYF. The CDR3, as DNA: TGTGCCAGCCGCCCCCAGAGTGCTGGGGACACAGATACGCAGTATTTT.

This clonotype was detected ten times or more. V and J are TRBV6-2 or TRBV6-3 and TRBJ2-7; D is undetermined. Germline V gene lookup returns CDR1 MNHEY and CDR2 SVGEGT. Trimming removed 0 bases from V and 6 bases from J, with 6 bases in between. CDR3 size: 12 residues. In DNA form, the CDR3 reads TGTGCCAGCAGTTACTCGGTCGGCGAGCAGTACTTC. It translates to CASSYSVGEQYF.

The table lists this clonotype with a few counts. The CDR3 region has the DNA TGTGCCATCAGTGGGCCAGGGGAGTTCTCCTACGAGCAGTACTTC. Translated, it gives CAISGPGEFSYEQYF. The chain employs TRBV10-3 and TRBJ2-7, with D perhaps matching TRBD1 (6 bases). The CDR3 spans 15 residues. Germline-derived CDR1 and CDR2 are ENHRY and SYGVKD. Trimming pared 4 bases from V and 0 bases from J, leaving 13 bases between.

At least ten counts were recorded for this clonotype. V gene TRBV29-1 combines with J gene TRBJ2-3; 11 positions agree with TRBD1. This CDR3 is built from 15 residues. Germline V gene lookup returns CDR1 SQVTM and CDR2 ANQGSEA. The V gene end was trimmed by 5 bases and the J gene end by 4 bases; junction bases not matched to a gene: 8. The CDR3 region is CSVLRDRGAADTQYF. The CDR3 DNA reads TGCAGCGTTTTACGGGACAGGGGGGCCGCAGATACGCAGTATTTT.